A selection of T cell receptor beta chains follows, all from one sample in a study of blood T cells in healthy people across ages. TCRdb processed the 5' RACE reads anew with MiXCR; each CDR3 protein has one entry. The sample has about 800,000 distinct CDR3 sequences, nearly 60% seen once. The material sequenced was blood. The receptor set was obtained from a man younger than 45 in good health. Each CDR3 is given with its conserved first and last residue. A D gene is named only where the DNA matches it firmly. Size is omitted from some rows. Given values are once, few, many or a class for expanded clones.

clone_size	d_call	v_call	j_call	cdr3_aa	cdr3_nt
NA	NA	TRBV5-1	TRBJ2-1	CASSLNLGPYNEQFF	TGCGCCAGCAGCTTGAACCTGGGACCCTACAATGAGCAGTTCTTC
NA	NA	TRBV6-6	TRBJ2-7	CASGVGFYEQYF	TGTGCCAGTGGAGTGGGTTTTTACGAGCAGTACTTC
NA	NA	TRBV14	TRBJ1-2	CASSQDLRYGYTF	TGTGCCAGCAGCCAAGATCTACGGTATGGCTACACCTTC
few	TRBD1	TRBV7-2	TRBJ2-7	CASSLTGVGPYEQYF	TGTGCCAGCAGCTTGACAGGGGTAGGACCCTACGAGCAGTACTTC
NA	NA	TRBV3-1	TRBJ1-5	CASSHFIGPNQPQHF	TGTGCCAGCAGCCATTTCATTGGTCCCAATCAGCCCCAGCATTTT
NA	NA	TRBV5-1	TRBJ2-5	CASSLGLSPQETQYF	TGCGCCAGCAGCTTGGGCCTCTCCCCCCAAGAGACCCAGTACTTC
NA	TRBD2	TRBV7-9	TRBJ2-1	CASSSLAGKKNEQFF	TGTGCCAGCAGCTCCCTAGCGGGCAAGAAGAATGAGCAGTTCTTC
NA	TRBD1	TRBV29-1	TRBJ2-7	CSVGNRGKGSYEQYF	TGCAGCGTTGGGAACAGGGGGAAGGGTTCCTACGAGCAGTACTTC
NA	NA	TRBV7-2	TRBJ1-4	CASSSASTGEKLFF	TGTGCCAGCAGCTCTGCTTCGACAGGAGAAAAACTGTTTTTT
NA	NA	TRBV10-3	TRBJ1-5	CAISESADSNQPQHF	TGTGCCATCAGTGAGTCGGCAGATAGCAATCAGCCCCAGCATTTT
NA	NA	TRBV7-2	TRBJ2-7	CASSSASGASRFEQYF	TGTGCCAGCAGCTCCGCCTCCGGGGCTAGCAGGTTCGAGCAGTACTTC
NA	NA	TRBV9	TRBJ2-5	CASSVDGGKRGGTQYF	TGTGCCAGCAGCGTAGACGGCGGGAAAAGGGGAGGGACCCAGTACTTC
NA	NA	TRBV20-1	TRBJ1-2	CSARDQRNYGYTF	TGCAGTGCTAGAGATCAGCGTAACTATGGCTACACCTTC
NA	NA	TRBV7-9	TRBJ2-7	CASSLRPSEQYF	TGTGCCAGCAGCTTAAGGCCCAGCGAGCAGTACTTC
NA	TRBD2	TRBV27	TRBJ2-7	CASRAGGKSYEQYF	TGTGCCAGCAGGGCGGGGGGCAAATCCTACGAGCAGTACTTC
few	NA	TRBV14	TRBJ2-7	CASSQESGVYEQYF	TGTGCCAGCAGCCAAGAATCCGGGGTCTACGAGCAGTACTTC
NA	TRBD1	TRBV5-1	TRBJ1-2	CASSPRTDRGPLNYGYTF	TGCGCCAGCAGCCCAAGAACGGACAGGGGGCCATTAAACTATGGCTACACCTTC
NA	NA	TRBV3-1	TRBJ1-2	CASSQETVSGGYTF	TGTGCCAGCAGCCAAGAGACCGTGAGCGGAGGCTACACCTTC
NA	NA	TRBV5-5	TRBJ2-3	CASSSEGISTDTQYF	TGTGCCAGCAGCTCAGAGGGGATTAGCACAGATACGCAGTATTTT
once	TRBD2	TRBV20-1	TRBJ2-2	CSAARGGPGTGELFF	TGCAGTGCTGCTCGCGGGGGTCCCGGAACCGGGGAGCTGTTTTTT
few	TRBD1	TRBV7-8	TRBJ2-7	CASSYRGLSEQYF	TGTGCCAGCAGCTACAGGGGGTTGTCCGAGCAGTACTTC
few	NA	TRBV5-1	TRBJ1-1	CASSLGHLNTEAFF	TGCGCCAGCAGCTTGGGACACCTGAACACTGAAGCTTTCTTT
few	NA	TRBV12-3/TRBV12-4	TRBJ2-1	CASSLKGVDEQFF	TGTGCCAGCAGTTTAAAGGGAGTTGATGAGCAGTTCTTC
once	NA	TRBV7-2	TRBJ2-7	CASSPAGLAYEQYF	TGTGCCAGCAGCCCCGCGGGACTGGCATACGAGCAGTACTTC
few	NA	TRBV6-5	TRBJ1-2	CASRGPGGYTF	TGTGCCAGCAGGGGGCCGGGTGGCTACACCTTC
few	NA	TRBV20-1	TRBJ2-7	CSARAGAYEQYF	TGCAGTGCTAGAGCTGGGGCCTACGAGCAGTACTTC
NA	NA	TRBV30	TRBJ2-1	CAWSANTGENEQFF	TGTGCCTGGAGCGCTAACACGGGGGAGAATGAGCAGTTCTTC
NA	TRBD1	TRBV2	TRBJ2-4	CASSRGTDIAKNIQYF	TGTGCCAGCAGTCGAGGGACAGACATAGCCAAAAACATTCAGTACTTC
few	TRBD1	TRBV20-1	TRBJ2-7	CSAREGGANYEQYF	TGCAGTGCTAGAGAAGGGGGCGCCAACTACGAGCAGTACTTC
NA	NA	TRBV7-2	TRBJ1-2	CASSLVRDLRYGYTF	TGTGCCAGCAGCTTAGTAAGGGATCTTCGTTATGGCTACACCTTC
few	NA	TRBV4-2	TRBJ2-5	CASSQVGLDETQYF	TGTGCCAGCAGCCAAGTTGGACTGGATGAGACCCAGTACTTC
NA	NA	TRBV5-6	TRBJ1-6	CASSLVSVESPLHF	TGTGCCAGCAGCTTGGTCAGTGTTGAGTCACCCCTCCACTTT
once	TRBD1	TRBV19	TRBJ2-7	CASARGGAVANEQYF	TGTGCCAGCGCCCGAGGGGGCGCGGTGGCTAATGAGCAGTACTTC
NA	NA	TRBV12-3/TRBV12-4	TRBJ1-5	CASSLGESYNQPQHF	TGTGCCAGCAGTTTAGGGGAGAGTTACAATCAGCCCCAGCATTTT
once	NA	TRBV28	TRBJ2-5	CASRIPGETQYF	TGTGCCAGCAGGATTCCCGGAGAGACCCAGTACTTC
many	TRBD2	TRBV4-2	TRBJ2-1	CASRYGTSGSNEQFF	TGTGCCAGCAGATATGGGACTAGCGGGAGCAATGAGCAGTTCTTC
few	TRBD1	TRBV6-5	TRBJ2-6	CASSKGGQGGANVLTF	TGTGCCAGCAGTAAAGGGGGACAGGGTGGGGCCAACGTCCTGACTTTC
once	NA	TRBV29-1	TRBJ1-2	CSVEAGRGYGYTF	TGCAGCGTTGAGGCGGGGCGCGGCTATGGCTACACCTTC
NA	NA	TRBV27	TRBJ1-6	CASSLGTPGTAAHGRNSPPHF	TGTGCCAGCAGTTTAGGGACCCCCGGAACCGCGGCCCACGGGCGTAATTCACCCCCCCACTTT
many	NA	TRBV11-2	TRBJ2-7	CASSARDSYEQYF	TGTGCCAGCAGTGCTCGGGATAGCTACGAGCAGTACTTC
NA	TRBD2	TRBV6-2/TRBV6-3	TRBJ2-1	CASSYSASGPPNEQFF	TGTGCCAGCAGTTACTCGGCTAGCGGTCCCCCCAATGAGCAGTTCTTC
few	TRBD2	TRBV12-3/TRBV12-4	TRBJ2-5	CASRTGLAGIETQYF	TGTGCCAGCAGAACCGGACTAGCGGGAATAGAGACCCAGTACTTC
few	TRBD1	TRBV12-3/TRBV12-4	TRBJ1-2	CASSRKFSERGLSGYTF	TGTGCCAGCAGTCGTAAGTTCTCCGAAAGGGGGCTTAGTGGCTACACCTTC
few	TRBD2	TRBV24-1	TRBJ2-1	CATSDLSGTSGSYNEQFF	TGTGCCACCAGTGATTTGTCAGGGACTAGCGGGAGCTACAATGAGCAGTTCTTC
NA	NA	TRBV14	TRBJ2-7	CASSQGDQYF	TGTGCCAGCAGCCAAGGTGACCAGTACTTC
NA	TRBD2	TRBV27	TRBJ2-7	CASSLLGASGTSYEQYF	TGTGCCAGCAGTTTATTGGGGGCTAGCGGGACTTCCTACGAGCAGTACTTC
NA	TRBD2	TRBV20-1	TRBJ2-1	CSALNNLAGVNEQFF	TGCAGTGCTCTCAACAACTTAGCGGGAGTAAATGAGCAGTTCTTC
NA	NA	TRBV7-9	TRBJ2-1	CASSLRLGDPRRNEQFF	TGTGCCAGCAGCTTAAGGTTGGGGGACCCGCGACGCAATGAGCAGTTCTTC
NA	NA	TRBV11-2	TRBJ2-7	CASSWTVGSYEQYF	TGTGCCAGCAGCTGGACAGTGGGGTCCTACGAGCAGTACTTC
NA	NA	TRBV5-1	TRBJ2-5	CASSSGDSGETQYF	TGCGCCAGCAGTTCGGGGGATTCTGGGGAGACCCAGTACTTC
few	NA	TRBV4-2	TRBJ2-1	CASSPVGASYNEQFF	TGTGCCAGCAGCCCGGTAGGGGCCTCCTACAATGAGCAGTTCTTC
few	TRBD1	TRBV29-1	TRBJ2-7	CSVVGGANRDEQYF	TGCAGCGTTGTAGGGGGCGCAAATCGTGACGAGCAGTACTTC
NA	TRBD1	TRBV6-1	TRBJ2-7	CASSGGQGGQTVQYF	TGTGCCAGCAGTGGGGGACAGGGGGGCCAAACGGTCCAGTACTTC
few	NA	TRBV29-1	TRBJ2-5	CSVESLRDTETQYF	TGCAGCGTTGAATCTCTCCGTGACACCGAGACCCAGTACTTC
NA	TRBD2	TRBV29-1	TRBJ2-7	CSGGGLAGYNEQYF	TGCAGCGGGGGGGGACTAGCGGGGTACAATGAGCAGTACTTC
NA	TRBD1	TRBV7-9	TRBJ1-1	CASSLWDRGFSDAFF	TGTGCCAGCAGCTTATGGGACAGGGGATTTTCGGACGCTTTCTTT
NA	NA	TRBV3-1	TRBJ1-1	CASSSLLGGKNTEAFF	TGTGCCAGCAGCTCCCTTCTAGGGGGTAAGAACACTGAAGCTTTCTTT
few	TRBD2	TRBV12-3/TRBV12-4	TRBJ2-7	CASSVGGRAEQYF	TGTGCCAGCAGTGTAGGCGGGAGGGCCGAGCAGTACTTC
NA	TRBD2	TRBV7-2	TRBJ2-7	CASSLDPGGGSYEQYF	TGTGCCAGCAGCCTCGACCCCGGCGGGGGCTCCTACGAGCAGTACTTC